This T cell receptor beta chain was sequenced for a study of T cells in Graves' hyperthyroidism and ophthalmopathy. CDR1 and CDR2 (germline): DFQATT, SNEGSKA (reference sequence). The V and J ends lost 3 bases and 1 base respectively, with 10 bases between them. CDR3 length equals 14 residues. On this clonotype: The antigen is not known.

Stable Graves' hyperthyroidism denoted no ophthalmopathy progression over 18 months. It was uncontrolled infection, other autoimmune disease, pregnancy or lactation that excluded patients. Clinical symptoms, serum thyroxine and TRAb, thyroid ultrasound and orbital computed tomography were used for the diagnoses. Notes on the study in general: In simple terms, a model built on 13 V-J features told ophthalmopathy apart from stable hyperthyroidism.

Amplification yielded TCR beta CDR3 regions, with RNA transcripts as the source. A first-round RT-PCR of the TCR CDR3 used the HTBI primer set. One entry per CDR3 protein, called by TCRdb with MiXCR from the multiplex PCR reads. The sample shows some 600,000 distinct CDR3 sequences, 46% of them seen only once. This chain links TRBV20-1 with TRBJ1-5; unclear D gene. The TCR was taken from a young woman with Graves' hyperthyroidism. Input material: peripheral blood or thyroid tissue (not recorded which). The CDR3: CSARRELSNQPQHF. CDR3 bases: TGCAGTGCTAGGAGGGAGCTGAGCAATCAGCCCCAGCATTTT.